These 4 T cell receptor beta chains came from one sample sequenced in a study of cytomegalovirus exposure and HLA in healthy donors. The PCR used 60 Vbeta and 13 Jbeta primers. Profiled with immunoSEQ multiplex PCR; TCRdb holds only in-frame clones, not every one. Of under 150,000 clones in the sample, around three quarters are singletons; the top ten hold approximately 1%. Specimen: PBMCs. These receptors all stem from a man between 18 and 35 years old in good health and CMV-seronegative.

The rearrangement uses TRBV11-2 and TRBJ2-2; 7 bases map to TRBD2. Unmatched junction bases numbered 7, after V lost 5 bases and J lost 7 bases. CDR1 and CDR2 (germline): SGHAT, FQNNGV. This CDR3 comprises 14 residues. The CDR3 nucleotides are TGTGCCAGCAGCCCACAAGGGAGGGGCGGGGAGCTGTTTTTT. It specifies CASSPQGRGGELFF.

The V and J genes are TRBV7-8 and TRBJ1-6, with 8 bases lining up with TRBD1. With 5 bases clipped from V and 9 bases from J, the junction kept 6 bases outside the gene matches. The V gene's germline CDR1 is SGHVS and CDR2 FQNEAQ. This CDR3 has 14 amino acids. CDR3 protein: CASSPGTGTSPLHF. Written as DNA, the CDR3 is TGTGCCAGCAGCCCCGGGACAGGCACTTCACCCCTCCACTTT.

The sample holds one count of this clone. This chain links TRBV30 with TRBJ2-3, with a weak D call TRBD1 (5 bases). Germline V CDR1 and CDR2: GTSNPN, SVGIG (reference sequence). V lost 7 bases to trimming and J lost 3 bases, with 11 bases between them. There are 12 residues in the CDR3. CDR3 sequence: CASQRQTDTQYF. Written as DNA, the CDR3 is TGTGCCTCGCAGAGACAGACAGATACGCAGTATTTT.

The chain joins TRBV7-6 to TRBJ1-1, with 7 nucleotides matching TRBD1. V was clipped by 0 bases and J by 2 bases; unmatched bases: 12. This CDR3 has 18 residues. In germline, CDR1 is SGHVS, CDR2 FNYEAQ. The CDR3 coding sequence is TGTGCCAGCAGCTTAGCGATGCCTACCGGGACAGTAAACACTGAAGCTTTCTTT. This gives the protein CASSLAMPTGTVNTEAFF.